One and the same sample provided the 8 T cell receptor beta chains below, sequenced in a study of T cells in Graves' hyperthyroidism and ophthalmopathy. TCR beta CDR3 regions were amplified from RNA. The primer set for the first-round RT-PCR of the TCR CDR3 was HTBI. Each CDR3 protein is one row after TCRdb ran MiXCR on the multiplex PCR reads. The sample lists fewer than 400,000 distinct CDR3 sequences; around 25% were seen once. The sample was blood. These receptors originate from a man aged 45-65 years with Graves' hyperthyroidism.

There are many counts of this clonotype. The chain joins TRBV7-3 to TRBJ2-7; possibly TRBD1 for D (6 bases). V was pared by 2 bases and J by 2 bases, with 13 bases between. This CDR3 comprises 15 residues. Looked up from germline, CDR1 is SGHTA and CDR2 is FQGTGA. The CDR3 nucleotides are TGTGCCAGCAGCTTAGATCCAGGGGCAACCTACGAGCAGTACTTC. Translation gives CASSLDPGATYEQYF.

This chain joins TRBV20-1 and TRBJ2-7; 9 nucleotides agree with TRBD2. Trimming at V came to 6 bases and at J to 4 bases, leaving 10 bases not matched to a gene. CDR1 and CDR2 from the germline V gene are DFQATT and SNEGSKA (reference sequence). This CDR3 has 14 amino acids. This CDR3 reads CSAPPGAGGYEQYF. CDR3 bases: TGCAGTGCCCCTCCGGGTGCGGGAGGGTACGAGCAGTACTTC.

This clonotype was seen ten or more times. The CDR3 bases are TGTGCCAGCACCCCCGGTGGATCCGGAAACATTCAGTACTTC. Translated, it gives CASTPGGSGNIQYF. V usage is TRBV28 and J usage is TRBJ2-4; D is unresolved. CDR3 length: 14 amino acids. The germline V gene encodes CDR1 MDHEN and CDR2 SYDVKM. Trimming left V 7 bases short and J 6 bases short, with 16 bases between.

The chain is built from TRBV19 and TRBJ1-2; TRBD1 might be the D (5 bases). Germline V gene data show CDR1 as LNHDA and CDR2 as SQIVND (reference sequence). V was clipped by 3 bases and J by 5 bases, with 7 bases between them. The CDR3 covers 12 residues. CDR3 sequence: CASSMGGYGYTF. In nucleotides, the CDR3 is TGTGCCAGTAGTATGGGGGGGTATGGCTACACCTTC.

In the case of this clonotype: Sequence at one end of the junction differs from germline and may be a read error. The chain uses TRBV5-1 and TRBJ2-3; D possibly corresponds to TRBD2 (7 bases). Germline assignment: CDR1 SGHRS and CDR2 YFSETQ. The CDR3 extends over 16 amino acids. In DNA, the CDR3 is TGCGCCAGCAGCTCTGGTCGGGGGGCTTTTACAGGTACGCAGTATTTT. Translation: CASSSGRGAFTGTQYF.

The chain couples TRBV6-2 or TRBV6-3 to TRBJ2-5, with 10 bases identical to TRBD1. This CDR3 comprises 16 residues. The J segment lost 7 bases and the V segment lost 5 bases, leaving 13 bases of the junction unmatched. CDR1 MNHEY and CDR2 SVGEGT come from the germline V gene. DNA for the CDR3: TGTGCCAGCAGTGCGTCCGGGACAGGGGACGGCGGGACCCAGTACTTC. Translating it yields CASSASGTGDGGTQYF.

The genes are TRBV4-1 and TRBJ2-7, with 10 bases aligning to TRBD1. With 1 base clipped from V and 4 bases from J, the junction kept 4 bases outside the gene matches. Per germline, CDR1 MGHRA and CDR2 YSYEKL. The CDR3 has 15 residues. The CDR3 sequence is CASSQGDRGGYEQYF. The CDR3 nucleotides read TGCGCCAGCAGCCAAGGGGACAGGGGTGGGTACGAGCAGTACTTC.

The chain uses TRBV4-1 and TRBJ2-2; D is undetermined. The V end lost 0 bases, the J end lost 5 bases, and 19 bases lay between the germline ends. The CDR3 spans 18 residues. The V gene's germline CDR1 is MGHRA and CDR2 YSYEKL. CDR3 amino acids: CASSQDITWGTGTGELFF. DNA of the CDR3: TGCGCCAGCAGCCAAGATATCACGTGGGGAACCGGGACCGGGGAGCTGTTTTTT.